A selection of T cell receptor beta chains follows, all from one sample in a study of early T cells in non-severe SARS-CoV-2 infection. A single record per CDR3 protein comes from TCRdb applying MiXCR to the 5' RACE reads. Found here are about 55,000 distinct CDR3 sequences, about 16% of them singletons; the top ten hold roughly 10%. The input for sequencing was whole blood, taken at baseline. These receptors originate from an adult who was a healthcare worker with PCR-confirmed SARS-CoV-2 infection or an uninfected control (not recorded which). Each CDR3 is given with its conserved first and last residue. A D gene is named only where the DNA matches it firmly. A row's size may be missing; if present it is once, few, many or a size class.

>NA|TRBV2|TRBJ2-7|TRBD1
TGTGCCAGCGGTCCCATAGAGGGGGCCGAGCAGTACTTC
CASGPIEGAEQYF
>NA|TRBV24-1|TRBJ1-6|NA
TGTGCCACCAGGGACAGAGTCGATTCACCCCTCCACTTT
CATRDRVDSPLHF
>many|TRBV20-1|TRBJ1-5|NA
TGCAGTGCTAGAGATATAAAGGCGGACCCGCTCAATCAGCCCCAGCATTTT
CSARDIKADPLNQPQHF
>NA|TRBV12-3/TRBV12-4|TRBJ2-7|NA
TGTGCCAGCAGTTCCGGGTCTACGATCTCCTACGAGCAGTACTTC
CASSSGSTISYEQYF
>many|TRBV30|TRBJ2-5|NA
TGTGCCTGGAGAGACGTCGGAGGGAGAGAGACCCAGTACTTC
CAWRDVGGRETQYF
>NA|TRBV29-1|TRBJ1-6|TRBD1
TGCAGCGTCGGGACAGGGGATAATTCACCCCTCCACTTT
CSVGTGDNSPLHF
>few|TRBV27|TRBJ1-1|NA
TGTGCCAGCAGTCCCCACGGGGTCCCTGAAGCTTTCTTT
CASSPHGVPEAFF
>few|TRBV29-1|TRBJ1-1|NA
TGCAGCGGTACCACAGGGTTTTCGCGGACTGAAGCTTTCTTT
CSGTTGFSRTEAFF
>few|TRBV7-8|TRBJ2-4|NA
TGTGCTCCAGCAGTCCCCCCTGGGGAACTAGCCAAAAACATTCAGTACTTC
CAPAVPPGELAKNIQYF
>few|TRBV20-1|TRBJ2-3|NA
TGCAGTGCTAGTCAGGACTTCCATACGCAGTATTTT
CSASQDFHTQYF
>many|TRBV4-2|TRBJ2-7|NA
TGTGCCAGCAGCGAAAGATACGCGGTCAGCTCCTACGAGCAGTACTTC
CASSERYAVSSYEQYF
>few|TRBV28|TRBJ1-5|TRBD1
TGTGCCAGCAGCAGGGACAGAAATAGCAATCAGCCCCAGCATTTT
CASSRDRNSNQPQHF
>many|TRBV11-2|TRBJ2-1|TRBD1
TGTGCCAGCAGCTCTATCGGACAGGGGGGTAATGAGCAGTTCTTC
CASSSIGQGGNEQFF
>NA|TRBV4-2|TRBJ2-3|TRBD2
TGTGCCAGCAGCCACGGTTTAGCGGGAGTGACAGATACGCAGTATTTT
CASSHGLAGVTDTQYF
>NA|TRBV12-3/TRBV12-4|TRBJ2-7|NA
TGTGCCAGCAGTTTAGGGGGGAATATCCTCTACGAGCAGTACTTC
CASSLGGNILYEQYF
>few|TRBV7-2|TRBJ2-5|NA
TGTGCCAGCAGCTTAATGGGCGGAGGCCAAGAGACCCAGTACTTC
CASSLMGGGQETQYF
>few|TRBV28|TRBJ1-2|NA
TGTGCCAGCAGTTTACTGGGGGCGGCTAACTATGGCTACACCTTC
CASSLLGAANYGYTF
>once|TRBV10-3|TRBJ1-4|TRBD1
TGTGCCACGGCAACGGGACAGAACAATGAAAAACTGTTTTTT
CATATGQNNEKLFF
>few|TRBV5-4|TRBJ2-7|TRBD2
TGTGCCAGCAGCCCGGCTCCGGGACTAGCGATCGTTAGCTCCTACGAGCAGTACTTC
CASSPAPGLAIVSSYEQYF
>NA|TRBV5-6|TRBJ2-7|TRBD1
TGTGCCAGCAGCCGGGACAGGACCTCCTACGAGCAGTACTTC
CASSRDRTSYEQYF
>NA|TRBV7-9|TRBJ2-7|TRBD1
TGTGCCAGCAGCCATCCCCCTTCGAACAGGGGGCTTCAGAGCCTCTACGAGCAGTACTTC
CASSHPPSNRGLQSLYEQYF
>few|TRBV30|TRBJ1-2|NA
TGTGCCTGGAGTAAGACAGGCACGTATGGCTACACCTTC
CAWSKTGTYGYTF
>NA|TRBV11-2|TRBJ2-3|TRBD2
TGTGCCAGCAGCGTCGAGGCTAGCGGAGCCACAGATACGCAGTATTTT
CASSVEASGATDTQYF
>few|TRBV28|TRBJ1-2|NA
TGTGCCAGCAGTTTATACCCTAAGGCCACCGACTATGGCTACACCTTC
CASSLYPKATDYGYTF
>NA|TRBV7-9|TRBJ2-3|NA
TGTGCCAGCAGCTCCATGGCGGACATTAGAACTTCCGATACGCAGTATTTT
CASSSMADIRTSDTQYF
>few|TRBV29-1|TRBJ2-5|NA
TGCAGCGCCGCCCTAGGGCAGGGTTGGGAGACCCAGTACTTC
CSAALGQGWETQYF
>NA|TRBV5-1|TRBJ2-3|TRBD1
TGCGCCAGCAGCTCGGTCCCGGGACAGGGAGATACGCAGTATTTT
CASSSVPGQGDTQYF